A selection of T cell receptor beta chains follows, all from one sample in a study of T cells in Graves' hyperthyroidism and ophthalmopathy. TCRdb re-derived calls from the multiplex PCR reads in MiXCR, one entry per CDR3 protein. The table has 300,000 to 500,000 distinct CDR3 sequences, over 13% seen once. Sequenced material: blood. These receptor sequences come from a man aged 45-60 years with Graves' ophthalmopathy. Each CDR3 is given with its conserved first and last residue. Fields, in order: clone size, D gene, V gene, J gene, CDR3 DNA, CDR3 protein. D genes are given only for firm matches. Not all rows give a size; the values are once, few, many and, for expanded clones, a class.

size: -; D: TRBD2; V: TRBV10-1; J: TRBJ2-1; DNA: TGCGCCAGCAGTGATTCTAGCGGGAGGGCCGGAATAATTGAGCAGTTCTTC; CDR3: CASSDSSGRAGIIEQFF
size: few; D: TRBD1; V: TRBV10-1; J: TRBJ2-7; DNA: TGCGCCAGCAGTCGGACAGGGTTTCAGGAGCAGTACTTC; CDR3: CASSRTGFQEQYF
size: many; D: -; V: TRBV2; J: TRBJ2-1; DNA: TGTGCCAGCAGGCTACAGGGTTCCTACAATGAGCAGTTCTTC; CDR3: CASRLQGSYNEQFF
size: few; D: -; V: TRBV15; J: TRBJ2-3; DNA: TGTGCCACCAGCAGAGATTCTTCGACGCAGTATTTT; CDR3: CATSRDSSTQYF
size: many; D: -; V: TRBV2; J: TRBJ2-7; DNA: TGTGCCAGCAGACCACAGGGCTACGAGCAGTACTTC; CDR3: CASRPQGYEQYF
size: few; D: -; V: TRBV29-1; J: TRBJ2-1; DNA: TGCAGCTCCCAGAGGGGAGTGTATGAGCAGTTCTTC; CDR3: CSSQRGVYEQFF
size: -; D: TRBD1; V: TRBV5-8; J: TRBJ2-7; DNA: TGTGCCAGCAGCCAACAAAAAAGGACAGGGCAGGGCGAGCAGTACTTC; CDR3: CASSQQKRTGQGEQYF
size: many; D: TRBD1; V: TRBV30; J: TRBJ1-3; DNA: TGTGCCTGGAGTGTTAAGGGGGCCTCTGGAAACACCATATATTTT; CDR3: CAWSVKGASGNTIYF
size: few; D: TRBD1; V: TRBV27; J: TRBJ1-2; DNA: TGTGCCAGCAGCGAAACAGGGGTTAACTATGGCTACACCTTC; CDR3: CASSETGVNYGYTF
size: many; D: TRBD2; V: TRBV6-2/TRBV6-3; J: TRBJ2-7; DNA: TGTGCCAGCAGTTACTCGAGCGCTAGCGGGAGGTTAACCTACGAGCAGTACTTC; CDR3: CASSYSSASGRLTYEQYF
size: many; D: -; V: TRBV7-6; J: TRBJ2-3; DNA: TGTGCCAGCAGCCCCCTTTCCGGTCGCACAGATACGCAGTATTTT; CDR3: CASSPLSGRTDTQYF
size: few; D: -; V: TRBV19; J: TRBJ1-1; DNA: TGTGCCAGCAGCAAACAGGGAGAGGCTGAAGCTTTCTTT; CDR3: CASSKQGEAEAFF
size: many; D: TRBD2; V: TRBV5-1; J: TRBJ2-3; DNA: TGCGCCAGCAGCTTGTGGCGGGAGTGGGATACGCAGTATTTT; CDR3: CASSLWREWDTQYF
size: few; D: -; V: TRBV6-1; J: TRBJ2-3; DNA: TGTGCCAGCAGTGGCCCCAGGGGAGATACGCAGTATTTT; CDR3: CASSGPRGDTQYF
size: few; D: -; V: TRBV4-1; J: TRBJ1-1; DNA: TGCGCCAGCAGCCAAGGGATCATGAACACTGAAGCTTTCTTT; CDR3: CASSQGIMNTEAFF
size: many; D: -; V: TRBV3-1; J: TRBJ2-2; DNA: TGTGCCAGCAGCGGATCCTCAGGGCTCACCGGGGAGCTGTTTTTT; CDR3: CASSGSSGLTGELFF
size: -; D: TRBD1; V: TRBV7-9; J: TRBJ2-7; DNA: TGTGCCAGCAGCTTAGCGGCAGGGGGCTTCTACGAGCAGTACTTC; CDR3: CASSLAAGGFYEQYF
size: few; D: -; V: TRBV5-1; J: TRBJ2-4; DNA: TGCGCCAGCAGCCCGGTCGGGGGTCTACTAGCCAAAAACATTCAGTACTTC; CDR3: CASSPVGGLLAKNIQYF
size: many; D: -; V: TRBV24-1; J: TRBJ2-1; DNA: TGTGCCACCAGTGATTCACGATTGGGCCTAAAACTTGAGAGTAGGAATGAGCAGTTCTTC; CDR3: CATSDSRLGLKLESRNEQFF
size: -; D: -; V: TRBV29-1; J: TRBJ1-2; DNA: TGCAGCGCGCTCACCATGGGACCCGATGGCTACACCTTC; CDR3: CSALTMGPDGYTF
size: -; D: TRBD2; V: TRBV6-5; J: TRBJ2-2; DNA: TGTGCCAGCAGTTACCTGGGACTAGCGGCCGGGGAGCTGTTTTTT; CDR3: CASSYLGLAAGELFF
size: many; D: -; V: TRBV30; J: TRBJ2-3; DNA: TGTGCCTGGATCCGACCGTCAGATACGCAGTATTTT; CDR3: CAWIRPSDTQYF
size: few; D: -; V: TRBV24-1; J: TRBJ2-5; DNA: TGTGCCACCAGTGATACCCGGACACACCCATTACAAGAGACCCAGTACTTC; CDR3: CATSDTRTHPLQETQYF
size: many; D: -; V: TRBV30; J: TRBJ1-1; DNA: TGTGCCTGGAGCCGGAGAGTGAACACTGAAGCTTTCTTT; CDR3: CAWSRRVNTEAFF
size: few; D: TRBD2; V: TRBV29-1; J: TRBJ2-3; DNA: TGCAGCGCCATAAGGATAGCGGGAGTAGGGGATACGCAGTATTTT; CDR3: CSAIRIAGVGDTQYF
size: -; D: -; V: TRBV5-5; J: TRBJ2-1; DNA: TGTGCCAGCAGCTTTCAGCTAGGTGATGAGCAGTTCTTC; CDR3: CASSFQLGDEQFF
size: -; D: -; V: TRBV20-1; J: TRBJ2-7; DNA: TGCAGTGCTAGAGTACTCGAGCAGTACTTC; CDR3: CSARVLEQYF
size: -; D: TRBD2; V: TRBV27; J: TRBJ2-1; DNA: TGTGCCAGCAGTTTCGTGCCGCCGGGGGGCAATGAGCAGTTCTTC; CDR3: CASSFVPPGGNEQFF